These 8 T cell receptor beta chains came from one sample sequenced in a study of human T cells and chemical hapten exposure. TCRdb independently ran MiXCR on the RACE reads; one entry per CDR3 protein. The sample carries a few hundred thousand distinct CDR3 sequences, roughly 6% recorded once. Indicated time point: patch test 2, 6 weeks after DPC sensitization. Treatment defined: therapeutic diphenylcyclopropenone sensitization with weekly scalp DPC. Specimen: whole blood, collected in connection with sensitization to the hapten diphenylcyclopropenone (DPC). Every receptor here comes from a woman younger than 35 with alopecia areata. Some clones in this sample may be carry-over from other donors' samples.

This clonotype was seen repeatedly, ten times or more. The chain links TRBV27 to TRBJ1-1, with a possible D match to TRBD1 (5 bases). Trimming pared 6 bases from V and 2 bases from J, leaving 7 bases between. CDR1 and CDR2 from the germline V gene are MNHEY and SMNVEV (reference sequence). The CDR3 length is 12 residues. The CDR3: CASRRGNTEAFF. The CDR3 nucleotides are TGTGCCAGCAGGAGGGGAAACACTGAAGCTTTCTTT.

The chain has TRBV6-5 and TRBJ1-4; 8 nucleotides agree with TRBD1. The J segment lost 8 bases and the V segment lost 5 bases, leaving 7 bases of the junction unmatched. The CDR3 spans 14 residues. Germline assignment: CDR1 MNHEY and CDR2 SVGAGI. CDR3 DNA: TGTGCCAGCAGTCCGGGACAGGCTCGGGAAAAACTGTTTTTT. It translates to CASSPGQAREKLFF.

The sample holds many counts of this clonotype. The chain uses TRBV10-3 and TRBJ2-7; tentatively, D is TRBD2 (5 bases). The V gene lost 6 bases and the J gene lost 4 bases, with 16 bases spanning the gap. Germline-derived CDR1 and CDR2 are ENHRY and SYGVKD. CDR3 size: 14 residues. The CDR3 nucleotides read TGTGCCATCAGGGCAACGGCCACGGGGTACGAGCAGTACTTC. As protein: CAIRATATGYEQYF.

This clonotype was counted many times. The chain has TRBV6-2 or TRBV6-3 and TRBJ1-1; D unclear. The CDR3 has 13 residues. Trimming took off 10 bases at V and 3 bases at J, with 15 bases between the two ends. The germline V gene encodes CDR1 MNHEY and CDR2 SVGEGT. The CDR3 loop reads CATRGAVDTEAFF. In DNA, the CDR3 is TGTGCCACCAGAGGAGCAGTCGACACTGAAGCTTTCTTT.

A few counts support this clonotype. This chain uses TRBV18 with TRBJ1-2; D unresolved. CDR3 size: 14 residues. The V gene lost 2 bases and the J gene lost 3 bases, with 10 bases spanning the gap. CDR1 and CDR2 (germline): KGHSH, LQKENI. CDR3: CASSPVEGDYGYTF. In nucleotides, the CDR3 is TGTGCCAGCTCACCAGTGGAGGGCGACTATGGCTACACCTTC.

A few counts support this clonotype. The rearrangement uses TRBV5-5 and TRBJ1-4; 7 positions agree with TRBD1. This CDR3 comprises 14 residues. Germline-derived CDR1 and CDR2 are SGHKS and YYEKEE (reference sequence). V shed 5 bases and J 7 bases; nucleotides not matched to a gene: 8. CDR3 residues: CASSSGTVSEKLFF. DNA for the CDR3: TGTGCCAGCAGTTCCGGGACAGTTAGTGAAAAACTGTTTTTT.

This clonotype was counted between two and nine times. The chain has TRBV7-2 and TRBJ2-7; maybe TRBD1 (6 bases). The CDR3 covers 13 residues. V shed 5 bases and J shed 2 bases, with 10 bases lying between them. Germline CDR1 reads SGHTA; CDR2 reads FQGNSA. The CDR3 DNA reads as TGTGCCAGCAGCCCGGACAGACCCTACGAGCAGTACTTC. Residues: CASSPDRPYEQYF.

This clonotype was detected ten times or more. The gene calls are TRBV3-1 and TRBJ2-5; D uncertain. V was shortened by 4 bases and J by 1 base, with 7 bases between the two germline ends. The CDR3 is 13 amino acids. Germline values: CDR1 LGHDT, CDR2 YNNKEL (reference sequence). In DNA, the CDR3 is TGTGCCAGCAGCCGTTACATCCAAGAGACCCAGTACTTC. Its translation is CASSRYIQETQYF.